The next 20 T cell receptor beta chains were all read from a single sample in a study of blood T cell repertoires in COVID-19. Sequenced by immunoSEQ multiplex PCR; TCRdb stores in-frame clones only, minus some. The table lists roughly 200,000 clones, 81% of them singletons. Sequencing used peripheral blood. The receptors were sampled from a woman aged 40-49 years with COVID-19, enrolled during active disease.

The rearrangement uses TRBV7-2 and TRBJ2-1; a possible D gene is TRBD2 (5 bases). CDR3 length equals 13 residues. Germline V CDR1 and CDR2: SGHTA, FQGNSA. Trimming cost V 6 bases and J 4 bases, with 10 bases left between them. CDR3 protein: CASSDYLYNEQFF. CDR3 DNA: TGTGCCAGCAGTGACTACCTATACAATGAGCAGTTCTTC.

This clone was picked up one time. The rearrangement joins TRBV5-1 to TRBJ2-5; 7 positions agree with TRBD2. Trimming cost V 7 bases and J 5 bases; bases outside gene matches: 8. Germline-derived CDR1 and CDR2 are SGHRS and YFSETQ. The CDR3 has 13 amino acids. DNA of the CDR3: TGCGCCAGCTCGGGCGGGAGTTTGGAGACCCAGTACTTC. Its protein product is CASSGGSLETQYF.

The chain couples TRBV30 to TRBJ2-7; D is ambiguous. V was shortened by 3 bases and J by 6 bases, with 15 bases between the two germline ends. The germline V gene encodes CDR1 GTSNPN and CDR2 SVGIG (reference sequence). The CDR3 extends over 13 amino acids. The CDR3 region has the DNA TGTGCCTGGAGAGGAGATCCGGGTGCCGAGCAGTACTTC. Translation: CAWRGDPGAEQYF. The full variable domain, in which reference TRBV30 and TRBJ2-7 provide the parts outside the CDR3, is SQTIHQWPATLVQPVGSPLSLECTVEGTSNPNLYWYRQAAGRGLQLLFYSVGIGQISSEVPQNLSASRPQDRQFILSSKKLLLSDSGFYLCAWRGDPGAEQYFGPGTRLTVT.

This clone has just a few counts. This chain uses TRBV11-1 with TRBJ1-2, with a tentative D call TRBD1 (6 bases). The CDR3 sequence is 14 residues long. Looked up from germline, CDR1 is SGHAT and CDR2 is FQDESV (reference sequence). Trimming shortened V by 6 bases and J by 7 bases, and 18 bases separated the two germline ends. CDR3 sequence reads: CASSRTGIRGGYTF. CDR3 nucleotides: TGTGCCAGCAGTCGAACAGGGATTAGAGGTGGCTACACCTTC.

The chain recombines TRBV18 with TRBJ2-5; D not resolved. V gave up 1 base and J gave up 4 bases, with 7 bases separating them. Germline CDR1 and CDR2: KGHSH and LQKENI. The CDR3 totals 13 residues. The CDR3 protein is CASSPLPRETQYF. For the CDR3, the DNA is TGTGCCAGCTCACCACTGCCTAGAGAGACCCAGTACTTC.

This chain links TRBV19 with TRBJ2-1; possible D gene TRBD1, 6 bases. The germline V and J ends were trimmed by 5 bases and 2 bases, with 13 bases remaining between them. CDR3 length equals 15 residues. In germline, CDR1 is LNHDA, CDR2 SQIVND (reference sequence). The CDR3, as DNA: TGTGCCAGTAGTGTAGGGGGAGTTCCCTACAATGAGCAGTTCTTC. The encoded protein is CASSVGGVPYNEQFF.

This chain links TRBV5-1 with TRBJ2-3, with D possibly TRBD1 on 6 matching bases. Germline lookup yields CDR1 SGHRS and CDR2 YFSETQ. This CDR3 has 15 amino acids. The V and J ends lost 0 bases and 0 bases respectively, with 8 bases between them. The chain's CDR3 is CASSLGGLSTDTQYF. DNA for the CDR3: TGCGCCAGCAGCTTGGGGGGGCTTAGCACAGATACGCAGTATTTT.

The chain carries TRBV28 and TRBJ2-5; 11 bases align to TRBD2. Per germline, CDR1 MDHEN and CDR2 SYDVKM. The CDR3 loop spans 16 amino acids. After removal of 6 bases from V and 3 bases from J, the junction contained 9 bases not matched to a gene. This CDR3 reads CASSPALAGAKETQYF. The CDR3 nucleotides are TGTGCCAGCAGCCCGGCACTAGCGGGAGCGAAAGAGACCCAGTACTTC.

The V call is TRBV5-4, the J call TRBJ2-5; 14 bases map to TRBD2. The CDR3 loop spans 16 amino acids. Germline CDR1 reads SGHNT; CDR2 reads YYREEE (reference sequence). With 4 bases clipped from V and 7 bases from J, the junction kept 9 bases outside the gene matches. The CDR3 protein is CASSLGLAGDPGTQYF. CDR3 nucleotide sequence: TGTGCCAGCAGCCTGGGACTAGCGGGGGACCCAGGGACCCAGTACTTC.

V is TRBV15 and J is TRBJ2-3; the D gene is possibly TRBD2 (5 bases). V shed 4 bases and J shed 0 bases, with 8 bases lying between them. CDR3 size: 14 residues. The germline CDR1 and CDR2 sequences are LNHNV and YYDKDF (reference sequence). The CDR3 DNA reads TGTGCCACCAGCAAGGGCGGGAGCACAGATACGCAGTATTTT. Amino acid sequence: CATSKGGSTDTQYF.

This CDR3 reads CASSLNREGWTRRETQYF. The CDR3 nucleotides read TGTGCCAGCAGCTTAAACCGGGAGGGTTGGACTAGGAGGGAGACCCAGTACTTC. The chain is built from TRBV5-6 and TRBJ2-5, with 8 bases that match TRBD2. This CDR3 is built from 18 residues. From germline, CDR1 is SGHDT and CDR2 YYEEEE. The junction had 17 bases not matched to a gene; V was cut back by 2 bases and J by 5 bases. The whole variable domain, filled in from reference TRBV5-6 and TRBJ2-5, reads DAGVTQSPTHLIKTRGQQVTLRCSPKSGHDTVSWYQQALGQGPQFIFQYYEEEERQRGNFPDRFSGHQFPNYSSELNVNALLLGDSALYLCASSLNREGWTRRETQYFGPGTRLLVL.

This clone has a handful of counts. CDR3 coding DNA: TGTGCCAGCAGCTTTCGGGACAGGGTGTACGATGGCTACACCTTC. Its translation: CASSFRDRVYDGYTF. The J gene is TRBJ1-2, the V gene TRBV7-9; 9 positions match TRBD1. Trimming cost V 3 bases and J 6 bases; bases outside gene matches: 8. CDR3 length: 15 amino acids. Germline V gene sequence: CDR1 SEHNR, CDR2 FQNEAQ (reference sequence).

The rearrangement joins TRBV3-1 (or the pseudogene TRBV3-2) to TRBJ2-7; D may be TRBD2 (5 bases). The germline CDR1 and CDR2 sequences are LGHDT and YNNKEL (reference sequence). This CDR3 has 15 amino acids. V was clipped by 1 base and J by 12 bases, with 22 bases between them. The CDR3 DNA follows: TGTGCCAGCAGCCAAGTGGACGGGAAGGGATCCAGGCGGTACTTC. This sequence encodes CASSQVDGKGSRRYF.

CDR3 coding DNA: TGTGCCAGCAGCCCTATAGGGACAGTCCGGGAGACCCAGTACTTC. Translating gives CASSPIGTVRETQYF. This chain connects TRBV7-2 to TRBJ2-5; 7 positions match TRBD1. With V trimmed by 5 bases and J by 5 bases, 11 bases remained unmatched. The CDR3 is 15 amino acids. The germline V gene encodes CDR1 SGHTA and CDR2 FQGNSA.

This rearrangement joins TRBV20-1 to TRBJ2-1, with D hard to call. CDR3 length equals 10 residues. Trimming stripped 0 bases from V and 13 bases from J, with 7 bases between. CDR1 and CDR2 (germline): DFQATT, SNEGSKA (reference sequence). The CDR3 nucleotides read TGCAGTGCTAGAGATAATCTACAGTTCTTC. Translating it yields CSARDNLQFF.

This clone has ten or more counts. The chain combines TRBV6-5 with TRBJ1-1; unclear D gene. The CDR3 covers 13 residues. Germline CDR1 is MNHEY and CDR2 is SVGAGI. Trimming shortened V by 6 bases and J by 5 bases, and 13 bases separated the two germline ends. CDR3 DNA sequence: TGTGCCAGCAGCATTTGGACTGGTACTGAAGCTTTCTTT. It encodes CASSIWTGTEAFF.

The CDR3 reads CASSLQQEAFF. The CDR3 DNA reads TGTGCCAGCAGTCTGCAACAGGAGGCTTTCTTT. The rearrangement joins TRBV12-3 or TRBV12-4 to TRBJ1-1, with D possibly being TRBD1 (5 bases). The CDR3 is 11 residues long. V dropped 5 bases and J dropped 11 bases, with 12 bases sitting between them.

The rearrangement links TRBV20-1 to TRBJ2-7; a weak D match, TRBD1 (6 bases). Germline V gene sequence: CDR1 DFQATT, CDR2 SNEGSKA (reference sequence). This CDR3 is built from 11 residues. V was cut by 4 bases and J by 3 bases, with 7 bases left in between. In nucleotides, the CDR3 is TGCAGTGCTAAACAGGGCTACGAGCAGTACGTC. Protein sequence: CSAKQGYEQYV.

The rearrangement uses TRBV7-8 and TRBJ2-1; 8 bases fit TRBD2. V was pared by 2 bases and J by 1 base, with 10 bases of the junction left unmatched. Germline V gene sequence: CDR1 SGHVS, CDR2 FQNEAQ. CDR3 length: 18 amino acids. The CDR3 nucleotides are TGTGCCAGCAGCTTATTTTTGGGCGGGGGGCTTTCCTACAATGAGCAGTTCTTC. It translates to CASSLFLGGGLSYNEQFF.

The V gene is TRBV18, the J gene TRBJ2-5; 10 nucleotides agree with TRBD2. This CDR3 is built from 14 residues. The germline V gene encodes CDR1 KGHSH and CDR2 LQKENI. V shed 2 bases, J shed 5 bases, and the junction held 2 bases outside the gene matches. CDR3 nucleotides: TGTGCCAGCTCACCATCTAGCGGGAGTGAGACCCAGTACTTC. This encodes CASSPSSGSETQYF.